The rows below give T cell receptor beta chains drawn from one sample of a study of blood T cell repertoires in COVID-19. Clones were read by immunoSEQ multiplex PCR, and TCRdb kept only the in-frame ones, dropping some. Among 150,000 or so clones listed, roughly 90% were seen once. Material: PBMCs or T cells enriched from blood (not recorded which). These receptors all stem from a woman between 35 and 50 years old who had been exposed to COVID-19. Each CDR3 is given with its conserved first and last residue. A D gene is named only where the DNA matches it firmly. Size values are once, few and many counts, or a class for expanded clones, and some rows have none.

abundance	d_gene	v_gene	j_gene	CDR3aa	CDR3nt
.	.	TRBV9	TRBJ1-1	CASSVDTNMNTEAFF	TGTGCCAGCAGCGTAGATACCAACATGAACACTGAAGCTTTCTTT
few	.	TRBV10-1	TRBJ1-4	CASTSGPGEKLFF	TGCGCCAGCACCTCCGGCCCGGGGGAAAAACTGTTTTTT
.	.	TRBV19	TRBJ1-6	CASTPVGVDNSPLHF	TGTGCCAGTACCCCGGTAGGAGTCGATAATTCACCCCTCCACTTT
.	TRBD1	TRBV2	TRBJ1-1	CASSDRQGLVENTEAFF	TGTGCCAGCAGCGACAGACAGGGGCTCGTCGAGAACACTGAAGCTTTCTTT
.	.	TRBV28	TRBJ1-4	CASSLRGGLFF	TGTGCCAGCAGTTTAAGAGGAGGACTGTTTTTT
.	TRBD1	TRBV28	TRBJ1-2	CASGDRGRLYGYTF	TGTGCCAGCGGAGACAGGGGCCGCCTCTATGGCTACACCTTC
.	TRBD1	TRBV6-2/TRBV6-3	TRBJ1-4	CASSYIGTVNEKLFF	TGTGCCAGCAGTTACATCGGGACAGTTAATGAAAAACTGTTTTTT
.	.	TRBV28	TRBJ1-1	CASTGNTEAFF	TGTGCCAGCACAGGGAACACTGAAGCTTTCTTT
few	.	TRBV6-4	TRBJ1-5	CASSDSKRYSNQPQHF	TGTGCCAGCAGTGACTCGAAACGGTATAGCAATCAGCCCCAGCATTTT
.	.	TRBV10-2	TRBJ2-7	CASSETGRNSYEQYF	TGCGCCAGCAGTGAGACCGGGAGAAACTCCTACGAGCAGTACTTC
.	TRBD1	TRBV7-9	TRBJ1-5	CASSSHTGDYSNQPQHF	TGTGCCAGCAGCTCACATACAGGGGATTATAGCAATCAGCCCCAGCATTTT
.	.	TRBV6-2/TRBV6-3	TRBJ2-1	CASSYLTGANNEQFF	TGTGCCAGCAGTTACCTAACGGGAGCCAACAATGAGCAGTTCTTC
.	TRBD1	TRBV7-2	TRBJ1-3	CASSYGTGASSGNTIYF	TGTGCCAGCAGCTACGGGACAGGGGCCTCGTCTGGAAACACCATATATTTT
.	TRBD1	TRBV19	TRBJ2-1	CASSMSAGTGGNEQFF	TGTGCCAGTAGTATGTCTGCCGGGACAGGGGGGAATGAGCAGTTCTTC
.	.	TRBV28	TRBJ1-1	CASSPPRQEAFF	TGTGCCAGCAGTCCCCCCCGACAGGAAGCTTTCTTT
few	.	TRBV11-2	TRBJ1-2	CASSLGTGPINYGYTF	TGTGCCAGCAGCTTAGGAACAGGTCCTATTAACTATGGCTACACCTTC
.	TRBD1	TRBV28	TRBJ2-7	CASSSTGGDLYEQYF	TGTGCCAGCAGTTCGACAGGGGGCGACCTCTACGAGCAGTACTTC
.	.	TRBV19	TRBJ2-1	CASRTEYSPYNEQFF	TGTGCCAGTAGAACGGAGTATAGCCCCTACAATGAGCAGTTCTTC
.	TRBD2	TRBV3-1/TRBV3-2	TRBJ2-1	CASSHTGTSKEQFF	TGTGCCAGCAGTCATACCGGGACTAGCAAGGAGCAGTTCTTC
.	.	TRBV7-9	TRBJ2-1	CASRASGEQFF	TGTGCCAGCAGGGCCTCGGGTGAGCAGTTCTTC
.	.	TRBV7-2	TRBJ2-5	CASSLRTGQETQYF	TGTGCCAGCAGCCTCCGGACTGGTCAAGAGACCCAGTACTTC
.	.	TRBV5-6	TRBJ2-3	CASSLGSVISSTDTQYF	TGTGCCAGCAGCTTGGGGTCAGTGATATCTAGCACAGATACGCAGTATTTT
.	.	TRBV7-8	TRBJ1-2	CASSLYPQGTNYGYTF	TGTGCCAGCAGCTTATACCCCCAAGGGACAAACTATGGCTACACCTTC
once	TRBD2	TRBV5-1	TRBJ2-1	CASSLAAGLAGEQFF	TGCGCCAGCAGCTTGGCCGCGGGACTAGCAGGTGAGCAGTTCTTC
.	TRBD1	TRBV28	TRBJ2-7	CASSEGDRGQNEQYF	TGTGCCAGCAGCGAAGGGGACAGGGGGCAAAACGAGCAGTACTTC
few	TRBD1	TRBV5-5	TRBJ1-6	CASSFRDRENSPLHF	TGTGCCAGCAGCTTTAGGGACAGGGAAAATTCACCCCTCCACTTT
.	TRBD1	TRBV7-8	TRBJ1-2	CASSLTRGQGNGYTF	TGTGCCAGCAGCTTGACCAGGGGGCAGGGGAATGGCTACACCTTC
once	TRBD1	TRBV6-1	TRBJ1-3	CASSEWDRGVTIYF	TGTGCCAGCAGTGAATGGGACAGGGGAGTCACCATATATTTT
.	.	TRBV7-9	TRBJ1-1	CASSHGEINTEAFF	TGTGCCAGCAGCCACGGGGAGATAAACACTGAAGCTTTCTTT
.	.	TRBV2	TRBJ1-1	CASIEDRNTEAFF	TGTGCCAGCATAGAGGACAGGAACACTGAAGCTTTCTTT
.	.	TRBV7-3	TRBJ2-1	CASSSLGGPSWEQFF	TGTGCCAGCAGCTCGCTGGGAGGCCCTTCCTGGGAGCAGTTCTTC
few	TRBD1	TRBV28	TRBJ1-5	CASSQIQGAGQPQHF	TGTGCCAGCAGTCAAATACAGGGGGCGGGTCAGCCCCAGCATTTT
.	.	TRBV16	TRBJ1-2	CASSQSGRVDGYTF	TGTGCCAGCAGCCAATCAGGGAGAGTGGATGGCTACACCTTC
.	TRBD2	TRBV2	TRBJ2-1	CASSSSGSSYNEQFF	TGTGCCAGCAGTTCTAGCGGGAGCTCCTACAATGAGCAGTTCTTC
.	TRBD1	TRBV19	TRBJ2-7	CASSQRQGSVYEQYF	TGTGCCAGTAGTCAACGACAGGGGTCGGTCTACGAGCAGTACTTC
.	TRBD1	TRBV7-2	TRBJ1-6	CASRGQGSSPLHF	TGTGCCAGCCGGGGACAGGGGAGTTCACCCCTCCACTTT
.	TRBD2	TRBV6-8	TRBJ2-5	CASKSCREGQTQYF	TGTGCCAGCAAGTCGTGCCGGGAGGGCCAGACCCAGTACTTC
.	TRBD2	TRBV9	TRBJ2-7	CASSVGSSGGMYEQYF	TGTGCCAGCAGCGTAGGGAGCAGCGGGGGTATGTACGAGCAGTACTTC
few	TRBD1	TRBV7-9	TRBJ2-7	CASSLGQGINEQYF	TGTGCCAGCAGCTTGGGACAGGGGATTAACGAGCAGTACTTC
.	.	TRBV21-1	TRBJ2-2	CASSARWTGKDTGELFF	TGTGCCAGCAGCGCTAGGTGGACAGGGAAGGACACCGGGGAGCTGTTTTTT